This T cell receptor (beta chain) was obtained from a study of cytomegalovirus exposure and HLA in healthy donors. This clone was recorded a few times. Antigen specificity is unknown. Study conclusions and caveats: In a later analysis, fewer than 20,000 TCR beta sequences were associated with HLA alleles at 0.05 false discovery rate. TCR association rates varied by HLA locus in a later analysis, with DRB1 highest and HLA-C lowest.

The V and J ends lost 4 bases and 5 bases, in that order; junction bases with no gene match: 8. The CDR3 spans 15 residues. Germline V gene lookup returns CDR1 SGDLS and CDR2 YYNGEE. This PCR relied on a set of 60 Vbeta primers and 13 Jbeta primers. Clones were read by immunoSEQ multiplex PCR, and TCRdb kept only the in-frame ones, dropping some. The sample consists of about 75,000 clones, more than 65% of them appearing once. The TCR was taken from a man between 65 and 79 years old in good health and CMV-seropositive. Material: PBMCs. J is TRBJ2-2 and V is TRBV9, with 7 bases identical to TRBD1. Here the CDR3 DNA reads TGTGCCAGCAGCAGAACAGGGGATGTAACCGGGGAGCTGTTTTTT. Amino acid sequence: CASSRTGDVTGELFF. Supplemented by reference TRBV9 and TRBJ2-2, the full variable domain reads DSGVTQTPKHLITATGQRVTLRCSPRSGDLSVYWYQQSLDQGLQFLIQYYNGEERAKGNILERFSAQQFPDLHSELNLSSLELGDSALYFCASSRTGDVTGELFFGEGSRLTVL.